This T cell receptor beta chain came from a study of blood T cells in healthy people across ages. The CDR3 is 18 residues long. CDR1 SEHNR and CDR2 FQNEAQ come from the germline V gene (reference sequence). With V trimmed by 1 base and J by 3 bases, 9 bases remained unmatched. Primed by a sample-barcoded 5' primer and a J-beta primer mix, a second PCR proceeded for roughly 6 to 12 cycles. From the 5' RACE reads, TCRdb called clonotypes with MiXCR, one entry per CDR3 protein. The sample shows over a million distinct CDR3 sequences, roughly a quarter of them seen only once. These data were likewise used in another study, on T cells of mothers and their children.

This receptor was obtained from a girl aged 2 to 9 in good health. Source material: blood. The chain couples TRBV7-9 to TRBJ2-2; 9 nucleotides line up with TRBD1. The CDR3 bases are TGTGCCAGCAGCTTAGACTACCCGGGACAGGGCTACACCGGGGAGCTGTTTTTT. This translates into CASSLDYPGQGYTGELFF. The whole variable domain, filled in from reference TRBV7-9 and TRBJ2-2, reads DTGVSQNPRHKITKRGQNVTFRCDPISEHNRLYWYRQTLGQGPEFLTYFQNEAQLEKSRLLSDRFSAERPKGSFSTLEIQRTEQGDSAMYLCASSLDYPGQGYTGELFFGEGSRLTVL.